This T cell receptor (beta chain) emerged from a study of cytomegalovirus exposure and HLA in healthy donors. The germline V gene encodes CDR1 MNHEY and CDR2 SVGAGI. The junction had 6 bases not matched to a gene; V was cut back by 6 bases and J by 7 bases. CDR3 length equals 13 residues. PCR amplification relied on 60 Vbeta primers (plus 13 Jbeta primers). Data came from immunoSEQ multiplex PCR; TCRdb stores just in-frame clones and leaves some out. Here the sample spans about 110,000 clones, approximately 60% being singletons. The sequence was collected from a woman aged 30 to 39 in good health and CMV-seronegative. What was sequenced was PBMCs. The chain joins TRBV6-5 to TRBJ2-7; 10 bases fit TRBD2. CDR3 bases: TGTGCCAGCAGGGCGGGACTAGCGAGAGAGCAGTACTTC. This sequence encodes CASRAGLAREQYF.